Listed below are T cell receptor beta chains from one sample, sequenced in a study of T-cell reconstitution after alpha-beta-depleted transplantation in children. TCRdb reprocessed the PCR reads with MiXCR, giving one entry per CDR3 protein. Of 300,000 to 400,000 distinct CDR3 sequences in the sample, around 25% were seen once. Sequences were derived from PBMCs, mostly from graft donor cells, sampled 180 days after TCRalphabeta/CD19-depleted stem cell transplant. The receptors were gathered from a male patient between 10 and 17 years old who had a stem cell transplant for acute lymphoblastic leukemia, so the T cells may come from the graft donor. Both conserved end residues are trimmed from each CDR3.

V	J	length	CDR3
TRBV12-3/TRBV12-4	TRBJ1-5	10	ASSRDRQPQH
TRBV4-1	TRBJ2-7	14	ASSSGPSGRNYEQY
TRBV2	TRBJ2-1	14	ASSEEGGRGHNEQF
TRBV24-1	TRBJ2-2	13	ATSGPLGVTGELF
TRBV7-2	TRBJ2-7	12	ASSLARAAYEQY
TRBV7-8	TRBJ2-3	13	ASSSRLGVRDTQY
TRBV5-1	TRBJ2-7	14	ASSFAGGRVFYEQY
TRBV7-3	TRBJ2-3	11	ASSWTSGDTQY
TRBV10-2	TRBJ2-1	11	ASSEWQHNEQF
TRBV24-1	TRBJ2-1	11	ATSYSSYNEQF
TRBV5-1	TRBJ2-2	13	ASSDKAGLTGELF
TRBV12-3/TRBV12-4	TRBJ2-1	15	ASSLPRELAGYNEQF
TRBV7-9	TRBJ1-2	13	ASSLMRQGALGYT
TRBV5-5	TRBJ1-5	12	ASSWAGGNQPQH
TRBV10-2	TRBJ2-3	16	ASSESGADAEGTDTQY
TRBV4-1	TRBJ2-1	15	ASSQEWGVSSYNEQF
TRBV3-1	TRBJ1-5	16	ASSQDGVRGIVRQPQH
TRBV12-3/TRBV12-4	TRBJ1-2	10	ASSLSVYGYT
TRBV11-2	TRBJ2-5	14	ASSLGTGVGQETQY
TRBV29-1	TRBJ2-1	14	SVTRLAEPSYNEQF
TRBV7-6	TRBJ2-7	15	ASSPRTSGRPPYEQY
TRBV7-9	TRBJ1-1	11	ASSLAGGRRAF
TRBV20-1	TRBJ2-7	14	SARDLWGKVSYEQY
TRBV7-9	TRBJ1-4	12	ASSPSGPNEKLF
TRBV11-2	TRBJ1-5	12	ASSPISGNQPQH
TRBV4-1	TRBJ2-7	15	ASSPRMVSGGSYEQY
TRBV5-1	TRBJ2-1	14	ASSLGLAGDHNEQF
TRBV5-1	TRBJ1-1	11	ASRLQVTGKAF
TRBV9	TRBJ2-1	12	ASSVDGTFNEQF
TRBV24-1	TRBJ2-7	14	ATSDRASGRIAEQY
TRBV5-6	TRBJ2-1	13	ASSLDGTSYNEQF
TRBV10-3	TRBJ1-5	19	AISVGKTAGKVNRSNQPQH
TRBV7-9	TRBJ2-7	14	ASSFGSWGASYEQY
TRBV20-1	TRBJ2-1	12	SARGTSRYNEQF
TRBV20-1	TRBJ1-2	12	SAAGPLTNYGYT
TRBV7-3	TRBJ1-2	12	ASSPRGGRNGYT
TRBV5-1	TRBJ2-1	14	ASGKARDRISNEQF
TRBV4-1	TRBJ2-5	16	ASSQERWLADIQETQY
TRBV20-1	TRBJ2-2	12	SARESAATGELF
TRBV12-3/TRBV12-4	TRBJ2-1	12	ACKWAPPYNEQF
TRBV27	TRBJ2-7	11	ASSRDHLYEQY
TRBV5-1	TRBJ2-1	13	ASSVDFSSYNEQF
TRBV12-5	TRBJ2-6	16	ASGLVLGLASGANVLT
TRBV20-1	TRBJ2-1	12	SARQGANYNEQF
TRBV9	TRBJ1-4	18	ASSPSLVGGHGGTNEKLF
TRBV10-3	TRBJ2-5	11	ATSGGPQETQY
TRBV15	TRBJ2-7	14	ATSRDRGTVFREQY
TRBV7-6	TRBJ2-1	10	ASSRLVKEQF
TRBV4-1	TRBJ1-6	14	ASSLPRGQHNSPLH
TRBV5-1	TRBJ2-7	13	ASSLAVGGPYEQY
TRBV25-1	TRBJ2-1	11	AAGTGNYNEQF
TRBV30	TRBJ1-4	11	AWSAQSNEKLF
TRBV7-9	TRBJ2-3	11	ASSVGLGDTQY
TRBV19	TRBJ2-1	12	ASTPTGGGYEQF
TRBV12-3/TRBV12-4	TRBJ2-5	15	ASSPGLAGVLVETQY
TRBV12-3/TRBV12-4	TRBJ2-7	12	ASSFGLADYEQY
TRBV6-1	TRBJ2-3	13	ASSGGLAWADTQY
TRBV7-8	TRBJ2-3	13	ASSLVGPFEITQY
TRBV4-1	TRBJ2-5	16	ASSRGLAGGPRGETQY